The TCR beta chain under discussion was sequenced for a study of shared clonotypes between healthy human individuals. The naive CD8 fraction comprised CD45RO-negative cells positively selected for CCR7 and excluded terminally differentiated effector memory CD45RA+ cells. Every contributor of samples was a Caucasian grown-up residing in Nashville, Tennessee. Germline V gene lookup returns CDR1 MNHEY and CDR2 SMNVEV (reference sequence). After removal of 6 bases from V and 0 bases from J, the junction contained 8 bases not matched to a gene. This CDR3 spans 15 amino acids. Generated by immunoSEQ multiplex PCR, the TCRdb table keeps only in-frame clones and is missing some. The data hold about 2.1 million clones, with about 94% observed a single time.

This receptor was obtained from a man aged 18 to 30 in good health. Some clones in this sample may be carry-over from other donors' samples. The chain joins TRBV27 to TRBJ2-7; 7 nucleotides align to TRBD1. Sequenced input: naive CD8+ T cells from PBMCs. CDR3: CASREQGVTSYEQYF. The DNA of the CDR3 is TGTGCCAGCAGAGAGCAGGGGGTTACCTCCTACGAGCAGTACTTC.